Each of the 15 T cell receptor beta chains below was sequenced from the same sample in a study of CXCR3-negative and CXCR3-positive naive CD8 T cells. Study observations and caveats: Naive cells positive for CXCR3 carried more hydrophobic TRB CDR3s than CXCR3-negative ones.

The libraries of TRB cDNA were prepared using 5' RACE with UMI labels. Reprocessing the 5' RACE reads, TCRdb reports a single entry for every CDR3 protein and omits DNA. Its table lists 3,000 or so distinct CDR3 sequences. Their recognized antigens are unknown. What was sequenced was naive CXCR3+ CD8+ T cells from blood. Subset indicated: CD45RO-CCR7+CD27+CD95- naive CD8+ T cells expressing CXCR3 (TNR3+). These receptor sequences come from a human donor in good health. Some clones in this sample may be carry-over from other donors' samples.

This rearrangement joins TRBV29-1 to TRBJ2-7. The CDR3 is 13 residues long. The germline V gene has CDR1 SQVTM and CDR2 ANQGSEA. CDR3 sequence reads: CSVGDRGSYEQYF.

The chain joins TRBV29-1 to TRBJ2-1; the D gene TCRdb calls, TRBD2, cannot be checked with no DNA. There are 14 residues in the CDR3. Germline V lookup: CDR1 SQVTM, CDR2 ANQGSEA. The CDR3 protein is CSVDALGLANEQFF.

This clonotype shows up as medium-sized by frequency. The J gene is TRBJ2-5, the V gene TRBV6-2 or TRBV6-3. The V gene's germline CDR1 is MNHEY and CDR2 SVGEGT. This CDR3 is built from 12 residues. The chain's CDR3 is CASSYKEETQYF.

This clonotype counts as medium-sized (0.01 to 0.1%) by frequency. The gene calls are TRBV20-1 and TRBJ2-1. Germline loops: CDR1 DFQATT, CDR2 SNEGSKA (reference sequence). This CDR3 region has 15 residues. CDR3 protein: CSARDLSGALNEQFF.

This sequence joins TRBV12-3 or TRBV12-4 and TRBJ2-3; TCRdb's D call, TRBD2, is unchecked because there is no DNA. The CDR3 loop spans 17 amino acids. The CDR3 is CASSFGASGVYTDTQYF.

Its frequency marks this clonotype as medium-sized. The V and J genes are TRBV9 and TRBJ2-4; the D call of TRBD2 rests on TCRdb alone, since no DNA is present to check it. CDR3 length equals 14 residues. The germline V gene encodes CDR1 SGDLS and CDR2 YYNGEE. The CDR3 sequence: CASFGREAKNIQYF.

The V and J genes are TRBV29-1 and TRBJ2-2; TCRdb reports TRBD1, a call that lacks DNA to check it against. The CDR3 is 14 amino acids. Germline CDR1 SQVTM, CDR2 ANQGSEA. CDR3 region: CSTPGTPNTGELFF.

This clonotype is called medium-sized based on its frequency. CDR3 protein: CSVDLVGQGTDNDYGYTF. V gene TRBV29-1 combines with J gene TRBJ1-2; the TCRdb call, TRBD1, lacks DNA for checking. The germline gives CDR1 SQVTM, CDR2 ANQGSEA. This CDR3 contains 18 residues.

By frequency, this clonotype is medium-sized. This CDR3 reads CSVVAGFEQFF. The chain combines TRBV29-1 with TRBJ2-1; lacking DNA, the TRBD1 call made by TCRdb goes unchecked. CDR1 is SQVTM, CDR2 ANQGSEA, per germline. This CDR3 spans 11 amino acids.

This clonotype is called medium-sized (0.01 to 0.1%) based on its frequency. The CDR3 sequence is CASSLVEGSDTEAFF. The V and J genes are TRBV7-9 and TRBJ1-1; checking the TCRdb D call of TRBD1 is not possible without DNA. Germline CDR1 reads SEHNR; CDR2 reads FQNEAQ (reference sequence). The CDR3 is 15 amino acids.

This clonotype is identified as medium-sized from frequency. This CDR3 reads CSVGTADFYEQYF. The chain has TRBV29-1 and TRBJ2-7; TCRdb indicates TRBD1, and absent DNA this call remains unverified. The germline V gene encodes CDR1 SQVTM and CDR2 ANQGSEA. This CDR3 spans 13 amino acids.

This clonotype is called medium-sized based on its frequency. CDR3 amino acids: CASSQVFGNTIYF. The rearrangement uses TRBV4-1 and TRBJ1-3. This CDR3 region has 13 residues. The germline V gene encodes CDR1 MGHRA and CDR2 YSYEKL.

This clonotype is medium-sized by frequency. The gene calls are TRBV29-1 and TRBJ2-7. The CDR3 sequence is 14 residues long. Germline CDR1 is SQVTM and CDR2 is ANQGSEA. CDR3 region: CSVLGHTDPYEQYF.

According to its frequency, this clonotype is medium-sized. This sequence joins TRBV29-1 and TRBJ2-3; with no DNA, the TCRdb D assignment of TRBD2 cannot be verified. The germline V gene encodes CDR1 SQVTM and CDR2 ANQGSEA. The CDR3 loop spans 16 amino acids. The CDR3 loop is CSVEESEGRSTDTQYF.

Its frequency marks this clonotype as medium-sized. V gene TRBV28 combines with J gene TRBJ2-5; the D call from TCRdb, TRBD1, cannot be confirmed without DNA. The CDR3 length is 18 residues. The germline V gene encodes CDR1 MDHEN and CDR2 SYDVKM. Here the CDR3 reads CASSHSRQDRGLRETQYF.